Given below is one TCR beta chain in context. These data come from a study of blood T cell repertoires in COVID-19. The CDR3 totals 15 residues. CDR1 and CDR2 from the germline V gene are SGHRS and YFSETQ. Trimming cost V 7 bases and J 4 bases; bases outside gene matches: 7. Libraries were prepared by immunoSEQ multiplex PCR; TCRdb keeps only in-frame clonotypes and omits some of them. The sample records more than 90,000 clones, roughly 81% being singletons. Material for sequencing was peripheral blood. This clonotype was sampled from a man aged 35 to 55 with acute or convalescent COVID-19. The chain recombines TRBV5-1 with TRBJ2-4; TRBD2 agrees at 11 bases. The CDR3 reads CASGSGRASKNIQYF. The DNA of the CDR3 is TGCGCCAGCGGTAGCGGGAGGGCTTCAAAAAACATTCAGTACTTC.